Included here is one T cell receptor (beta chain) sequence, with context. Its antigen is currently unknown. These data come from a study of radiotherapy plus CTLA-4 blockade in lung cancer. Whole-study context: The study recorded objective responses in about 18% of patients and disease control in approximately 33%. Broader study findings: Interferon-beta, together with early blood T cell clone dynamics, reportedly best predicted response. In blood, after radiotherapy plus ipilimumab, tumor-derived TCR clones expanded.

TCRdb's copy holds only in-frame clones and misses some; the assay was immunoSEQ multiplex PCR. The sample yields over 45,000 clones, under 80% seen once. The CDR3 contains 11 residues. The V end was cut by 7 bases, the J end by 8 bases, with 11 bases between. The germline V gene encodes CDR1 MDHEN and CDR2 SYDVKM. Sequences were derived from peripheral blood, sampled from a patient treated with radiotherapy plus ipilimumab. This sequence joins TRBV28 and TRBJ1-1, with unresolved D. The sequence derives from a human donor with non-small cell lung cancer who had a complete response to radiotherapy plus ipilimumab. The DNA for the CDR3 is TGTGCCAGCATAGAGGGAGGGGAAGCTTTCTTT. This translates into CASIEGGEAFF.